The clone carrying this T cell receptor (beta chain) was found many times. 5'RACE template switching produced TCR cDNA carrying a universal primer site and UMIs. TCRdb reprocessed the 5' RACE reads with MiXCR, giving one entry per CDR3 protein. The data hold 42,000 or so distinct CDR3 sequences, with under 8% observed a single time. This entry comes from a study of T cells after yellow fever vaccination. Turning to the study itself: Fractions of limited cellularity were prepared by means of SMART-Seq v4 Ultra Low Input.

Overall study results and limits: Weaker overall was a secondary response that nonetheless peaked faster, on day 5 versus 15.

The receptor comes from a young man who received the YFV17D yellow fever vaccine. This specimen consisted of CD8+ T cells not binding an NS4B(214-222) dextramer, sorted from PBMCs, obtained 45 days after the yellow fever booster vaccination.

CDR3 sequence reads: CASSKSSGNTIYF. DNA for the CDR3: TGTGCCAGCAGCAAAAGCTCTGGAAACACCATATATTTT. The J gene is TRBJ1-3, the V gene TRBV21-1. TRBV21-1 is a recognized pseudogene. The CDR3 has 13 residues.